This T cell receptor beta chain is drawn from a study of blood T cell repertoires in COVID-19. Study as a whole: Acute and convalescent COVID-19 specimens originated in the United States, Italy and Spain.

In the source study's methods: Reference gene primer amplification gave nucleated cell count estimates. Profiled with immunoSEQ multiplex PCR; TCRdb holds only in-frame clones, not every one. That table furnishes V, J and clone size, whereas the DNA furnished D and trimming. The data show some 150,000 clones, about 90% seen once. The CDR3 has 14 amino acids. Trimming removed 2 bases from V and 2 bases from J, with 9 bases in between. In germline, CDR1 is SNHLY, CDR2 FYNNEI. Sequenced material: peripheral blood. This chain uses TRBV2 with TRBJ1-1; perhaps TRBD1 as D (5 bases). This clonotype originated in an older woman with active or convalescent COVID-19. The CDR3 region has the DNA TGTGCCAGCAGTGAATCCAGGGCTAACACTGAAGCTTTCTTT. It encodes CASSESRANTEAFF.